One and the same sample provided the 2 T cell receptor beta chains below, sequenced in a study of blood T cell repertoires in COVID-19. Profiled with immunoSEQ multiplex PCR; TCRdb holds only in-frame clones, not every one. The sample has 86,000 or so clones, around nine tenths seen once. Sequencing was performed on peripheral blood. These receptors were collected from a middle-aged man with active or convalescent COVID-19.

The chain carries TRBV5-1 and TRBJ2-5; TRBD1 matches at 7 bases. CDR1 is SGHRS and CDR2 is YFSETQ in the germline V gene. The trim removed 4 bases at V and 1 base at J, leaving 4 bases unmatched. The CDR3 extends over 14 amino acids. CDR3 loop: CASSSTGAQETQYF. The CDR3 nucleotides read TGCGCCAGCAGCAGCACAGGGGCCCAAGAGACCCAGTACTTC.

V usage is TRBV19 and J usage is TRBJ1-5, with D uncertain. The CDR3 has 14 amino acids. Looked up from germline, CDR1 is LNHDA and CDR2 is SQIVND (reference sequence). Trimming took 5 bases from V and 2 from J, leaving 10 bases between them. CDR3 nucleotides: TGTGCCAGTAGTGCTACCGGTGGCAATCAGCCCCAGCATTTT. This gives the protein CASSATGGNQPQHF.